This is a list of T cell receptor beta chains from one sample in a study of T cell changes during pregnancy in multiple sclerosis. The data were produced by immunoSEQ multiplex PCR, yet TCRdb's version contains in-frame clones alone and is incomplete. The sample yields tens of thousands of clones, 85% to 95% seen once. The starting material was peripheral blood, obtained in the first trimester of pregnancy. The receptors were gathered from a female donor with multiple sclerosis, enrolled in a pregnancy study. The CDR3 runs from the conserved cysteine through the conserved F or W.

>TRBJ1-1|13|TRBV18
CASSLDGTAKAFF
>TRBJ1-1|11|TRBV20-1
CSAAREGVQVF
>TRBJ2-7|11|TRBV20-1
CSARTPSRQYF
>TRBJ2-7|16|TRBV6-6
CASSTGRTSGGTQQYF
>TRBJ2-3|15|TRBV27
CASSLGGRRTDTQYF
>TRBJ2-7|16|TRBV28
CASSLGVGREAYEQYF
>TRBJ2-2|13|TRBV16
CASSQQGTGELFF
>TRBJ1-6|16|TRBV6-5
CASSYGTGGDYSPLHF
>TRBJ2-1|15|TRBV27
CASSLLAGGMNEQFF
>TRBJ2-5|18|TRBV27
CASSSRPPQASWVETQYF
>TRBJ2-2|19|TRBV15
CATSRLPPGGSRGTGELFF
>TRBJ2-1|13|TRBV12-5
CASGMGANNEQFF
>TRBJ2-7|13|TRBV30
CAWTRQGAYEQYF
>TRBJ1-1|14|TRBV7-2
CASRPGGVNTEAFF
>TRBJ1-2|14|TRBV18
CASSPGQGNYGYTF
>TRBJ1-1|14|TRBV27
CASSIDRGRTEAFF
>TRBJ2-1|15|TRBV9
CASSVEGGSYNEQFF
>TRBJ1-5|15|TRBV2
CASSVGLQGAQPQHF
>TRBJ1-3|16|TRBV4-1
CASSQGGGRRGNTIYF
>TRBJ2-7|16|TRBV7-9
CASSKRSGRGVYEQYF
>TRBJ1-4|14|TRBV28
CASTRGEFNEKLFF
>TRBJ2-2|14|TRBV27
CASSPIQITGELFF
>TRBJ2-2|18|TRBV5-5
CASSLSTTSKANTGELFF
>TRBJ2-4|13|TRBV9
CASSRGQLNIQYF
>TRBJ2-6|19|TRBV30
CAWSRGSGRDVAGANVLTF
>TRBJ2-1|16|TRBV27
CASSPFGAGGYNEQFF
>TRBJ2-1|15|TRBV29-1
CSVEGGGGRYNEQFF